The following is a T cell receptor beta chain sequence with its context. Its matching antigen is unknown. TCRdb re-called the 5' RACE reads through MiXCR, storing one row per CDR3 protein. The table shows around 550,000 distinct CDR3 sequences, with around 21% occurring only once. The data derive from a study of T cells after yellow fever vaccination. Study as a whole: Preparation used SMART-Seq v4 Ultra Low Input for the low-cell-number fractions.

The V gene lost 5 bases and the J gene lost 6 bases, with 17 bases spanning the gap. CDR1 and CDR2 (germline): ENHRY, SYGVKD. The CDR3 extends over 15 amino acids. Regarding the study as a whole: Abundant clonotypes (contaminants from the bulk population) could be present in FACS-sorted repertoires.

The sequence was collected from a man aged 25 to 45 who received the YFV17D yellow fever vaccine. The chain links TRBV10-3 to TRBJ2-4, with D perhaps assigned TRBD1 or TRBD2 (6 bases each). The material was PBMCs, obtained 15 days after the yellow fever booster vaccination. CDR3 DNA: TGTGCCATCAGTTCCTCCGGGGGCTTCGGAAACATTCAGTACTTC. It encodes CAISSSGGFGNIQYF.